This T cell receptor beta chain came from a study of shared clonotypes between healthy human individuals. Study-level points and caveats: Only blood was sampled, and tissue TCR repertoires likely differ from blood ones. The study found lower generation probabilities in non-shared clonotypes than in those shared by all four donors.

Of note for this clone: Its antigen is undetermined.

Researchers partitioned CD4+ cells into CD45RA+ naive and CD45RA-negative memory subsets. Trimming removed 5 bases at V and 0 bases at J, with 20 bases between. The CDR3 totals 19 residues. The V gene's germline CDR1 is SGHTA and CDR2 FQGTGA. Original processing methods: Junction-only immunoSEQ data arrived without quality scores, meaning filtering differed. Sequencing was performed with immunoSEQ multiplex PCR; in TCRdb, only in-frame clones are kept and a portion is missing. The V and J calls and clone size were taken over from that table, and D and trimming were inferred from the DNA. The data show more than 2 million clones, with 85% to 95% seen just once and 0.13% held by the top ten.

Sequences were obtained from naive CD4+ T cells sorted from blood. Subset given: CD45RA+ positively selected. The source of this sequence is a man younger than 35 in good health. The V gene is TRBV7-3, the J gene TRBJ2-6; D is possibly TRBD1 (6 bases). As DNA, the CDR3 is TGTGCCAGCAGCGTTTTTTCCAGGACAGAAGCCTCTGGGGCCAACGTCCTGACTTTC. Its translation: CASSVFSRTEASGANVLTF.